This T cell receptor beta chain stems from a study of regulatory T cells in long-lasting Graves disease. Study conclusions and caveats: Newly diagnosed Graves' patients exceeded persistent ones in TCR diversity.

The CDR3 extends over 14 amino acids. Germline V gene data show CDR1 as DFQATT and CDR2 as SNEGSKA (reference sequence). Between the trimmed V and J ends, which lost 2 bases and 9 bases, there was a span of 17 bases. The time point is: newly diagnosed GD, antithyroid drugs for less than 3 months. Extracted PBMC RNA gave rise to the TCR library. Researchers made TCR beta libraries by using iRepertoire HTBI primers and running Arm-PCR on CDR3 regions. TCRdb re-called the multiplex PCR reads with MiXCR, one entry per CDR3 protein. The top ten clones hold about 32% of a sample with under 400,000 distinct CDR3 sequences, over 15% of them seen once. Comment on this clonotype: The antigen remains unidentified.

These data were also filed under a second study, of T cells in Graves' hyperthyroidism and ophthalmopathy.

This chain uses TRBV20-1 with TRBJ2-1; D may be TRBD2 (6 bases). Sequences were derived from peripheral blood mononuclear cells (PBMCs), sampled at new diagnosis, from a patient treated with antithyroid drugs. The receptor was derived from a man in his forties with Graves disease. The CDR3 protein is CSARRDLASGEQFF. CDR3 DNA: TGCAGTGCTAGACGGGACTTAGCCTCGGGTGAGCAGTTCTTC.